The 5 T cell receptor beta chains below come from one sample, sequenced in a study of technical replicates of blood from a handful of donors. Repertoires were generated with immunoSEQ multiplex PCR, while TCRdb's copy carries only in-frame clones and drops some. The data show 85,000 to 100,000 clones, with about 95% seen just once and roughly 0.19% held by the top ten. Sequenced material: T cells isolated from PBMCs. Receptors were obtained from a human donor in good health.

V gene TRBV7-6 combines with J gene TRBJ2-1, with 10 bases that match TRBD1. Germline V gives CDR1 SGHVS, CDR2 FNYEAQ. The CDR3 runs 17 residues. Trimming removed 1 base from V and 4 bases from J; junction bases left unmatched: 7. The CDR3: CASSLGRGGQGYNEQFF. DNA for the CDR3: TGTGCCAGCAGCTTAGGGAGGGGGGGACAGGGGTACAATGAGCAGTTCTTC.

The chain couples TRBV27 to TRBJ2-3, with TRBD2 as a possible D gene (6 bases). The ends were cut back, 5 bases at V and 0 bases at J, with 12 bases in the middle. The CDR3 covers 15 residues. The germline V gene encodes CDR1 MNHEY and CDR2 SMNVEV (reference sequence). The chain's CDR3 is CASSLSSASTDTQYF. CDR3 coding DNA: TGTGCCAGCAGTCTCTCTAGCGCTAGCACAGATACGCAGTATTTT.

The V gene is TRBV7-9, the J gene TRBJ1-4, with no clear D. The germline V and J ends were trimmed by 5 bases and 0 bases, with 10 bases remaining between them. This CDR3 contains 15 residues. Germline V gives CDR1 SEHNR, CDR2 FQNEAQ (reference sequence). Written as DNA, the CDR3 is TGTGCCAGCAGCCCCCCGTCCCCAACTAATGAAAAACTGTTTTTT. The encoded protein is CASSPPSPTNEKLFF.

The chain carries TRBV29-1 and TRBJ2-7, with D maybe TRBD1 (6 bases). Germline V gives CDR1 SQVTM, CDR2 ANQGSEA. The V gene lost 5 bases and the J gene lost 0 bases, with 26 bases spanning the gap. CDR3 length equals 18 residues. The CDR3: CSVRGTPGWGLSSYEQYF. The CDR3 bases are TGCAGCGTTAGGGGGACACCCGGGTGGGGCCTCAGCTCCTACGAGCAGTACTTC.

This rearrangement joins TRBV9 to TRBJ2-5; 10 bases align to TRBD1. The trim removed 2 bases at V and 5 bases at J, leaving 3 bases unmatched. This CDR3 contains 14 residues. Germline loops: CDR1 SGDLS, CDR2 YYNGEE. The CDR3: CASSVTGGYETQYF. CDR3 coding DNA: TGTGCCAGCAGCGTGACAGGGGGCTATGAGACCCAGTACTTC.